This passage covers 14 T cell receptor beta chains from one sample sequenced in a study of blood T cell repertoires in COVID-19. Data came from immunoSEQ multiplex PCR; TCRdb stores just in-frame clones and leaves some out. This sample carries some 180,000 clones, approximately 80% of them seen once, and the ten largest clones take approximately 14%. The sequenced material came from PBMCs or T cells enriched from blood (not recorded which). The receptor set was obtained from a man in his sixties who had been exposed to COVID-19.

The chain uses TRBV11-2 and TRBJ2-7; no clear D. This CDR3 has 12 residues. From germline, CDR1 is SGHAT and CDR2 FQNNGV. Trimming pared 0 bases from V and 4 bases from J, leaving 4 bases between. CDR3 amino acids: CASSLDQYEQYF. DNA for the CDR3: TGTGCCAGCAGCTTAGATCAATACGAGCAGTACTTC.

CDR3 protein: CASSLAGVGTEAFF. The CDR3 DNA sequence: TGTGCCAGCAGCTTGGCCGGGGTAGGAACTGAAGCTTTCTTT. This rearrangement joins TRBV5-6 to TRBJ1-1; D gene unclear. This CDR3 region has 14 residues. CDR1 is SGHDT and CDR2 is YYEEEE in the germline V gene. The V end lost 0 bases, the J end lost 5 bases, and 11 bases lay between the germline ends.

This chain connects TRBV29-1 to TRBJ2-3, with TRBD2 matching over 8 bases. Germline-derived CDR1 and CDR2 are SQVTM and ANQGSEA. The CDR3 sequence is 14 residues long. With V trimmed by 6 bases and J by 5 bases, 10 bases remained unmatched. The CDR3 loop reads CSVHPGLGGDTQYF. DNA for the CDR3: TGCAGCGTCCATCCGGGACTAGGAGGAGATACGCAGTATTTT.

Comment on this clone: The junction and the germline gene differ at one end; a read error may be behind it. The gene calls are TRBV7-2 and TRBJ2-7, with 7 bases aligning to TRBD2. Germline lookup yields CDR1 SGHTA and CDR2 FQGNSA. The CDR3 runs to 14 residues. CDR3 loop: CASSIAGVLYEQYF. The CDR3 nucleotides are TGTGCCAGCAGCATAGCGGGCGTCCTTTACGAGCAGTACTTC. Complete variable domain (other parts from reference TRBV7-2 and TRBJ2-7): GAGVSQSPSNKVTEKGKDVELRCDPISGHTALYWYRQSLGQGLEFLIYFQGNSAPDKSGLPSDRFSAERTGGSVSTLTIQRTQQEDSAVYLCASSIAGVLYEQYFGPGTRLTVT.

V gene TRBV6-5 combines with J gene TRBJ1-2; D remains unclear. The length of the CDR3 is 15 residues. The V end lost 0 bases, the J end lost 0 bases, and 8 bases lay between the germline ends. Germline lookup yields CDR1 MNHEY and CDR2 SVGAGI. CDR3: CASSYSELANYGYTF. Written as DNA, the CDR3 is TGTGCCAGCAGTTACTCGGAGTTAGCTAACTATGGCTACACCTTC.

The chain is built from TRBV30 and TRBJ2-4; tentative D call: TRBD1 (5 bases). Trimming took 0 bases from V and 1 from J, leaving 10 bases between them. The CDR3 loop spans 15 amino acids. Germline lookup yields CDR1 GTSNPN and CDR2 SVGIG (reference sequence). This CDR3 reads CAWSVGARAKNIQYF. The CDR3 DNA follows: TGTGCCTGGAGTGTAGGGGCTAGGGCCAAAAACATTCAGTACTTC.

The V gene is TRBV10-2, the J gene TRBJ2-2; D remains unclear. Trimming removed 3 bases from V and 4 bases from J, with 9 bases in between. The CDR3 runs 14 residues. Germline V gene data show CDR1 as WSHSY and CDR2 as SAAADI. In DNA form, the CDR3 reads TGCGCCAGCAGTGACCTGGCTTCCACCGGGGAGCTGTTTTTT. Translated, it gives CASSDLASTGELFF.

This clone was seen once. CDR3 in DNA: TGTGCCAGCAGTGACCTCGGGGTTTCACCCCTCCACTTT. Translating gives CASSDLGVSPLHF. The V and J genes are TRBV27 and TRBJ1-6; D is unclear. V gave up 5 bases and J gave up 9 bases, with 11 bases separating them. Germline loops: CDR1 MNHEY, CDR2 SMNVEV (reference sequence). CDR3 length equals 13 residues.

With regard to this clone: At the DNA level, this CDR3 is encoded by other sequences in the same sample as well. For the CDR3, the DNA is TGTGCCTGGAGTGTAGGGGGAAATCAGCCCCAGCATTTT. This codes for CAWSVGGNQPQHF. The rearrangement uses TRBV30 and TRBJ1-5, with D possibly TRBD1 on 6 matching bases. This CDR3 spans 13 amino acids. The germline V and J ends were trimmed by 0 bases and 4 bases, with 7 bases remaining between them. Germline values: CDR1 GTSNPN, CDR2 SVGIG (reference sequence).

The chain carries TRBV19 and TRBJ1-4; TRBD1 is a possible D gene (5 bases). The CDR3 has 14 residues. Germline V CDR1 and CDR2: LNHDA, SQIVND (reference sequence). The V and J ends lost 8 bases and 5 bases respectively, with 15 bases between them. The CDR3 coding sequence is TGTGCCAGTGACCCCGGGGGGAAGAATGAAAAACTGTTTTTT. Encoded protein: CASDPGGKNEKLFF.

Comment on this clone: The same CDR3 arises from other DNA sequences in this sample as well. The chain carries TRBV12-3 or TRBV12-4 and TRBJ1-2, with 8 nucleotides matching TRBD1. With V trimmed by 6 bases and J by 5 bases, 5 bases remained unmatched. The CDR3 totals 13 residues. CDR3 sequence: CASSLGQGYGYTF. The CDR3 DNA reads as TGTGCCAGCAGCCTTGGACAGGGATATGGCTACACCTTC.

This sequence joins TRBV7-9 and TRBJ1-1; D is possibly TRBD1 (6 bases). The CDR3 runs 13 residues. Germline CDR1 and CDR2: SEHNR and FQNEAQ (reference sequence). V was clipped by 4 bases and J by 6 bases, with 12 bases between them. The CDR3 sequence is CASSWTAISEAFF. CDR3 in DNA: TGTGCCAGCAGCTGGACAGCTATATCTGAAGCTTTCTTT. The entire variable domain, with the rest obtained from reference TRBV7-9 and TRBJ1-1, is as follows: DTGVSQNPRHKITKRGQNVTFRCDPISEHNRLYWYRQTLGQGPEFLTYFQNEAQLEKSRLLSDRFSAERPKGSFSTLEIQRTEQGDSAMYLCASSWTAISEAFFGQGTRLTVV.

The V and J genes are TRBV6-5 and TRBJ2-7; TRBD1 aligns across 7 bases. V dropped 0 bases and J dropped 7; count of bases not matched to a gene: 12. Germline V gene sequence: CDR1 MNHEY, CDR2 SVGAGI. The CDR3 is 16 amino acids. CDR3 loop: CASSYSSSGRGKEQYF. CDR3 in DNA: TGTGCCAGCAGTTACTCGAGTTCGGGCAGGGGGAAAGAGCAGTACTTC.

The rearrangement uses TRBV24-1 and TRBJ2-1; 8 nucleotides line up with TRBD2. Looked up from germline, CDR1 is KGHDR and CDR2 is SFDVKD. The CDR3 sequence is 13 residues long. Losses at the gene ends were 8 bases for V and 7 bases for J; bases not matched to a gene: 6. CDR3 protein: CATTGASGNEQFF. The CDR3, as DNA: TGTGCCACCACCGGGGCTAGCGGGAATGAGCAGTTCTTC.